Below, one TCR beta chain is given with its context. The data were taken from a study of blood T cell repertoires in COVID-19. Overall study context: The United States, Italy and Spain supplied acute and convalescent COVID-19 samples.

V was pared by 1 base and J by 8 bases, with 8 bases between. The length of the CDR3 is 13 residues. CDR1 and CDR2 (germline): SEHNR, FQNEAQ (reference sequence). Only in-frame clones appear in the TCRdb table, and some are missing; sequencing was by immunoSEQ multiplex PCR. The table includes more than 80,000 clones, 76% detected once. Enrolled during active infection, Seattle patients were then followed longitudinally. The sequence came from a man older than 75 with COVID-19, enrolled during active disease. Sequenced: peripheral blood. V usage is TRBV7-9 and J usage is TRBJ1-4; D is ambiguous. The CDR3 reads CASSLGSTEKLFF. The CDR3 DNA reads TGTGCCAGCAGCTTAGGTAGCACAGAAAAACTGTTTTTT.